The 12 T cell receptor beta chains below all came from one sample that was sequenced in a study of T cell responses to AZD1222 COVID-19 vaccine. Profiling relied on immunoSEQ multiplex PCR, and the TCRdb table lists in-frame clones only, not all of them. The sample includes some 100,000 clones, roughly 89% seen only once; the top ten take over 15%. Specimen: peripheral blood, collected on day 0 of AZD1222 vaccination. The receptors originated from an adult in good health.

The chain is built from TRBV18 and TRBJ1-1; tentative D call: TRBD1 (5 bases). Germline lookup yields CDR1 KGHSH and CDR2 LQKENI. V lost 0 bases and J lost 1, with 12 bases in between. CDR3 size: 16 residues. In nucleotides, the CDR3 is TGTGCCAGCTCACCACCGAGCAGGGAGAGGAACACTGAAGCTTTCTTT. It encodes CASSPPSRERNTEAFF.

The table lists this clone with a count of one. The chain combines TRBV24-1 with TRBJ2-7; maybe TRBD2 (7 bases). Looked up from germline, CDR1 is KGHDR and CDR2 is SFDVKD. Deletions cut 10 bases from V and 5 bases from J, with 20 bases between. The CDR3 totals 14 residues. The CDR3 region is CATARTGGLDEQYF. The CDR3 nucleotides read TGTGCCACTGCCCGTACGGGGGGCTTGGACGAGCAGTACTTC.

This clone occurred once. The chain couples TRBV19 to TRBJ2-2, with TRBD1 matching over 7 bases. Trimming removed 5 bases from V and 4 bases from J; junction bases left unmatched: 4. The CDR3 has 14 residues. Germline CDR1 LNHDA, CDR2 SQIVND (reference sequence). DNA of the CDR3: TGTGCCAGTAGTGTGACAGGGATCACCGGGGAGCTGTTTTTT. Protein product: CASSVTGITGELFF. Using reference TRBV19 and TRBJ2-2 for the parts outside the CDR3, the full variable domain is DGGITQSPKYLFRKEGQNVTLSCEQNLNHDAMYWYRQDPGQGLRLIYYSQIVNDFQKGDIAEGYSVSREKKESFPLTVTSAQKNPTAFYLCASSVTGITGELFFGEGSRLTVL.

The V call is TRBV27, the J call TRBJ2-3; 14 bases agree with TRBD2. With V trimmed by 5 bases and J by 3 bases, 10 bases remained unmatched. Germline values: CDR1 MNHEY, CDR2 SMNVEV (reference sequence). The CDR3 is 18 residues long. DNA of the CDR3: TGTGCCAGCAGTCCACGACTAGCGGGAGGGCCGTGGACAGATACGCAGTATTTT. Protein: CASSPRLAGGPWTDTQYF.

This clone was counted a single time. The rearrangement links TRBV5-1 to TRBJ2-7, with D uncertain. Trimming took 0 bases from V and 2 from J, leaving 6 bases between them. CDR1 and CDR2 (germline): SGHRS, YFSETQ. This CDR3 comprises 13 residues. CDR3 bases: TGCGCCAGCAGCTTGGACCCAGCCTACGAGCAGTACTTC. Translating gives CASSLDPAYEQYF.

The chain joins TRBV29-1 to TRBJ1-2; 8 nucleotides agree with TRBD1. CDR1 is SQVTM, CDR2 ANQGSEA, per germline. The CDR3 extends over 13 amino acids. Unmatched junction bases numbered 4, after V lost 3 bases and J lost 4 bases. CDR3 sequence: CSVEAGTGYGYTF. In DNA, the CDR3 is TGCAGCGTTGAGGCCGGGACAGGCTATGGCTACACCTTC.

The CDR3 protein is CASSQGDSPNQPQHF. The CDR3 bases are TGCGCCAGCAGCCAAGGGGACAGCCCGAATCAGCCCCAGCATTTT. This chain joins TRBV4-1 and TRBJ1-5, with 7 bases identical to TRBD1. CDR3 size: 15 residues. From germline, CDR1 is MGHRA and CDR2 YSYEKL. With V trimmed by 1 base and J by 4 bases, 4 bases remained unmatched.

This sequence joins TRBV7-9 and TRBJ1-2; D is unclear. The V and J ends lost 2 bases and 0 bases respectively, with 16 bases between them. Germline assignment: CDR1 SEHNR and CDR2 FQNEAQ (reference sequence). This CDR3 has 17 residues. The DNA for the CDR3 is TGTGCCAGCAGCTTAATGGGGTCGGCCGCGACTAACTATGGCTACACCTTC. Its protein is CASSLMGSAATNYGYTF.

This clone has a single count. This chain joins TRBV5-1 and TRBJ1-3; no clear D gene. V was clipped by 4 bases and J by 0 bases, with 20 bases between them. CDR1 SGHRS and CDR2 YFSETQ come from the germline V gene. The CDR3 is 18 residues long. The CDR3 nucleotides are TGCGCCAGCAGCGTCCGGACCCCACAAGCCCTCTCTGGAAACACCATATATTTT. Residues: CASSVRTPQALSGNTIYF.

V is TRBV7-9 and J is TRBJ1-2, with D possibly being TRBD1 (6 bases). The CDR3 runs 14 residues. V was cut by 4 bases and J by 3 bases, with 12 bases left in between. From germline, CDR1 is SEHNR and CDR2 FQNEAQ (reference sequence). The CDR3 reads CASSSTGPDYGYTF. The DNA of the CDR3 is TGTGCCAGCAGCTCGACAGGTCCGGACTATGGCTACACCTTC.

The gene calls are TRBV5-1 and TRBJ1-1; 9 nucleotides line up with TRBD1. Germline CDR1 and CDR2: SGHRS and YFSETQ. This CDR3 comprises 14 residues. The trim removed 4 bases at V and 11 bases at J, leaving 12 bases unmatched. Here the CDR3 DNA reads TGCGCCAGCAGCCCATCACTGGGACAGGGTATGGCTTTCTTT. This translates into CASSPSLGQGMAFF.

V usage is TRBV7-9 and J usage is TRBJ2-7; no reliable D call. CDR1 and CDR2 (germline): SEHNR, FQNEAQ (reference sequence). Trimming took 2 bases from V and 3 from J, leaving 8 bases between them. The CDR3 contains 13 residues. This CDR3 is CASSLLSNYEQYF. The CDR3 DNA is TGTGCCAGCAGCTTACTTTCCAACTACGAGCAGTACTTC. Filled out from reference TRBV7-9 and TRBJ2-7, the complete variable domain reads DTGVSQNPRHKITKRGQNVTFRCDPISEHNRLYWYRQTLGQGPEFLTYFQNEAQLEKSRLLSDRFSAERPKGSFSTLEIQRTEQGDSAMYLCASSLLSNYEQYFGPGTRLTVT.